Listed here are 5 T cell receptor beta chains from one sample, sequenced in a study of Graves' ophthalmopathy and Graves' hyperthyroidism. From RNA, the CDR3 regions of TCR beta chains were amplified and sequenced. RT-PCR was first run with HTBI primers, then multiplex PCR in a second round. TCRdb itself ran the multiplex PCR reads through MiXCR, one entry per CDR3 protein. The table lists 260,000 or so distinct CDR3 sequences, around 50% of them singletons, with around 47% in the top ten. Sequenced material: peripheral blood. The receptors come from an adult man with Graves' ophthalmopathy.

V gene TRBV5-1 combines with J gene TRBJ2-7; the match to TRBD1 covers 8 bases. Losses at the gene ends were 4 bases for V and 0 bases for J; bases not matched to a gene: 9. The germline V gene has CDR1 SGHRS and CDR2 YFSETQ. The length of the CDR3 is 16 residues. DNA of the CDR3: TGCGCCAGCAGCCCACCGCGGACAGGGAGCTCCTACGAGCAGTACTTC. It translates to CASSPPRTGSSYEQYF. The full variable domain, completed using reference TRBV5-1 and TRBJ2-7, is KAGVTQTPRYLIKTRGQQVTLSCSPISGHRSVSWYQQTPGQGLQFLFEYFSETQRNKGNFPGRFSGRQFSNSRSEMNVSTLELGDSALYLCASSPPRTGSSYEQYFGPGTRLTVT.

The rearrangement joins TRBV7-9 to TRBJ2-5, with 8 positions matching TRBD1. Germline V gives CDR1 SEHNR, CDR2 FQNEAQ (reference sequence). Germline trimming cut 4 bases from V and 1 base from J; bases unmatched to any gene: 5. This CDR3 contains 15 residues. The CDR3 here is CASSYQTGAQETQYF. As DNA, the CDR3 is TGTGCCAGCAGCTACCAGACAGGGGCCCAAGAGACCCAGTACTTC.

This clonotype showed up just a few times. CDR3 protein: CASSPEPTTDTQYF. DNA of the CDR3: TGTGCCAGCAGCCCAGAGCCCACCACAGATACGCAGTATTTT. The chain recombines TRBV5-5 with TRBJ2-3; D call uncertain. The CDR3 is made up of 14 amino acids. V was pared by 4 bases and J by 2 bases, with 11 bases between. Germline-derived CDR1 and CDR2 are SGHKS and YYEKEE (reference sequence).

J is TRBJ2-3 and V is TRBV7-3; D is tentatively TRBD1 or TRBD2 (5 bases each). There are 15 residues in the CDR3. Germline CDR1 SGHTA, CDR2 FQGTGA. The V gene lost 5 bases and the J gene lost 4 bases, with 16 bases spanning the gap. The CDR3 sequence: CASSTGTSLSDTQYF. CDR3 in DNA: TGTGCCAGCAGCACGGGGACCTCTCTATCAGATACGCAGTATTTT.

The CDR3 DNA follows: TGCAGTGCTATAAAACGCGAAACAGCCCACTATGGCTACACCTTC. This encodes CSAIKRETAHYGYTF. The J gene is TRBJ1-2, the V gene TRBV20-1; D not resolved. Germline-derived CDR1 and CDR2 are DFQATT and SNEGSKA (reference sequence). The length of the CDR3 is 15 residues. Deletions cut 4 bases from V and 3 bases from J, with 18 bases between.